This T cell receptor beta chain is from a study of T cell responses to AZD1222 COVID-19 vaccine. Study-level results: Variant regions that are unmutated are reportedly the target of nearly half of spike-specific TCRs.

This CDR3 is built from 17 residues. The V gene end was trimmed by 2 bases and the J gene end by 1 base; junction bases not matched to a gene: 12. The germline gives CDR1 SGHRS, CDR2 YFSETQ. Clones were sequenced by immunoSEQ multiplex PCR, and TCRdb holds only the in-frame ones, with some missing. The data contain around 120,000 clones, roughly 90% of them singletons. In this sample, this clone turned up once. The antigen is not known. V and J are TRBV5-1 and TRBJ2-7; the match to TRBD1 covers 7 bases. The source of this sequence is an adult in good health. The specimen was peripheral blood, collected on day 0 of AZD1222 vaccination. The CDR3 DNA reads as TGCGCCAGCAGCTTCCCCCTCGGACAGGCCGCATCCTACGAGCAGTACTTC. It translates to CASSFPLGQAASYEQYF.